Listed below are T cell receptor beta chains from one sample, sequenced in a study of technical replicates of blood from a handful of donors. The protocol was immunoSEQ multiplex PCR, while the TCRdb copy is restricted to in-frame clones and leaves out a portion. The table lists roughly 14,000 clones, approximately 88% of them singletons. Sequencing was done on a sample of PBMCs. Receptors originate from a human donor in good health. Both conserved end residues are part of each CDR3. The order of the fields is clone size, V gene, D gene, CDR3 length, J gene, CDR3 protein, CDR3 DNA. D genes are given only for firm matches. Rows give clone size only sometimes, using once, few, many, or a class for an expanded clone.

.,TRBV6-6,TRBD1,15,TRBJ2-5,CASSLYRRGQETQYF,TGTGCCAGCAGCCTATATCGCAGGGGGCAAGAGACCCAGTACTTC
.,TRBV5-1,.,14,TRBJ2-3,CASSLGQQEDTQYF,TGCGCCAGCAGCTTGGGCCAGCAGGAAGATACGCAGTATTTT
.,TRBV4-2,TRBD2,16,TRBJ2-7,CASSQVSAGGAYEQYF,TGTGCCAGCAGCCAAGTGTCAGCGGGAGGGGCCTACGAGCAGTACTTC
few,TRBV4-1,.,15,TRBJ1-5,CASSQVSGPYQPQHF,TGCGCCAGCAGCCAAGTTTCAGGTCCCTATCAGCCCCAGCATTTT
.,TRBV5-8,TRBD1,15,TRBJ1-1,CASTTTGTMNTEAFF,TGTGCCAGCACCACGACAGGGACGATGAACACTGAAGCTTTCTTT
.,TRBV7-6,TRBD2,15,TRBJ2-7,CASSLEGLAVYEQYF,TGTGCCAGCAGCTTAGAAGGACTAGCGGTCTACGAGCAGTACTTC
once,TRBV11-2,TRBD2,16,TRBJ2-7,CASSLGGLAGVGEQYF,TGTGCCAGCAGCTTGGGGGGACTAGCGGGAGTGGGGGAGCAGTACTTC
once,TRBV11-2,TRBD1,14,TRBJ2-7,CASSVRDRDHEQYF,TGTGCCAGCAGCGTCCGGGACAGGGACCACGAGCAGTACTTC
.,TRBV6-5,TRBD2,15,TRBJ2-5,CASTSTSGIQETQYF,TGTGCCAGCACATCGACTAGCGGGATACAAGAGACCCAGTACTTC
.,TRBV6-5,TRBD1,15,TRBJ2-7,CASATGGGLRYEQYF,TGTGCCAGCGCGACAGGGGGCGGGTTGAGGTACGAGCAGTACTTC
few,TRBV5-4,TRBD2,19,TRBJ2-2,CASSVGIAGGTPNTGELFF,TGTGCCAGCAGCGTAGGAATAGCGGGAGGAACGCCGAACACCGGGGAGCTGTTTTTT
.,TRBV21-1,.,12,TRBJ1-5,CASSKLAWPQHF,TGTGCCAGCAGCAAACTGGCATGGCCCCAGCATTTT
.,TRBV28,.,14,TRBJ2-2,CASRSGQNTGELFF,TGTGCCAGCAGGTCGGGACAAAACACCGGGGAGCTGTTTTTT
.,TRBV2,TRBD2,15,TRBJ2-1,CASRQLAGASNEQFF,TGTGCCAGCAGACAACTAGCGGGAGCCTCCAATGAGCAGTTCTTC
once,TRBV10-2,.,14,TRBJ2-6,CASTRAAGANVLTF,TGCGCCAGCACGAGGGCAGCTGGGGCCAACGTCCTGACTTTC
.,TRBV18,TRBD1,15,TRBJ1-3,CASSLWDSQRNTIYF,TGTGCCAGCTCACTATGGGACAGCCAGAGAAACACCATATATTTT
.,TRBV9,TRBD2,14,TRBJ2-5,CASSVEAGGKTQYF,TGTGCCAGCAGCGTAGAGGCGGGAGGAAAGACCCAGTACTTC
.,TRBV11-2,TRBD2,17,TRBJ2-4,CASQTKGGREDKNIQYF,TGTGCCAGCCAAACAAAAGGAGGGAGGGAAGACAAAAACATTCAGTACTTC
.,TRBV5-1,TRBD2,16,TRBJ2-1,CASSLATSGTYNEQFF,TGCGCCAGCAGCTTGGCGACTAGCGGGACCTACAATGAGCAGTTCTTC
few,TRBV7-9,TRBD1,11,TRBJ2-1,CASTDRDEQFF,TGTGCCAGCACCGACAGGGATGAGCAGTTCTTC
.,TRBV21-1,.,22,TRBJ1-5,CASSKIGRTGDREGDSNQPQHF,TGTGCCAGCAGCAAAATCGGCCGAACCGGGGACAGGGAAGGAGATAGCAATCAGCCCCAGCATTTT
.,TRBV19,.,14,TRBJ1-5,CASRVARINQPQHF,TGTGCCAGTAGGGTGGCGCGGATCAATCAGCCCCAGCATTTT
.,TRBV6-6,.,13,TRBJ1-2,CASSYGDTVGYTF,TGTGCCAGCAGTTACGGGGACACGGTGGGCTACACCTTC
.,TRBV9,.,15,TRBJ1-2,CASSTRPDFNYGYTF,TGTGCCAGCAGCACCCGCCCCGACTTTAACTATGGCTACACCTTC
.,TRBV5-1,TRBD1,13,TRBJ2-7,CASSFQGVDEQYF,TGCGCCAGCAGCTTCCAGGGGGTAGACGAGCAGTACTTC
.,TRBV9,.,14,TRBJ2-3,CASSVSGYTDTQYF,TGTGCCAGCAGCGTTAGCGGCTACACAGATACGCAGTATTTT
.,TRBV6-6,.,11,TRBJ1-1,CASSSQGLAFF,TGTGCCAGCAGTTCTCAGGGCCTAGCTTTCTTT
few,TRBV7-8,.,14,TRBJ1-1,CASSRGYANTEAFF,TGTGCCAGCAGCAGGGGGTACGCGAACACTGAAGCTTTCTTT
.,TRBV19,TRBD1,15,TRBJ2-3,CASSHGTGNADTQYF,TGTGCCAGTAGCCATGGGACAGGGAACGCAGATACGCAGTATTTT
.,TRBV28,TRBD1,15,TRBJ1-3,CASSAQGQYGNTIYF,TGTGCCAGCAGTGCCCAGGGACAGTATGGAAACACCATATATTTT
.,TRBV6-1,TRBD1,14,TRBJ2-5,CASTKQGAQETQYF,TGTGCCAGCACGAAACAGGGGGCTCAAGAGACCCAGTACTTC
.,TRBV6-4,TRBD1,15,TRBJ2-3,CASSDGGQGSDTQYF,TGTGCCAGCAGTGACGGGGGACAGGGTTCAGATACGCAGTATTTT
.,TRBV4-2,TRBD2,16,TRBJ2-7,CASSQDRSSGRYEQYF,TGTGCCAGCAGCCAAGACAGGTCTAGCGGGAGATACGAGCAGTACTTC
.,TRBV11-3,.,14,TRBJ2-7,CASSLNAGTYEQYF,TGTGCCAGCAGCTTAAATGCGGGAACCTACGAGCAGTACTTC
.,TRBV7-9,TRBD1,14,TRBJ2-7,CASSFTGTGSEQYF,TGTGCCAGCAGCTTTACCGGGACAGGGAGCGAGCAGTACTTC
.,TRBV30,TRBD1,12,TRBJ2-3,CAWSTGADTQYF,TGTGCCTGGAGTACAGGGGCAGATACGCAGTATTTT
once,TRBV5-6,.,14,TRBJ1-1,CASSLGLQGTEAFF,TGTGCCAGCAGCTTGGGACTCCAGGGCACTGAAGCTTTCTTT
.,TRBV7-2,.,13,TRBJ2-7,CASGEGIGYEQYF,TGTGCCAGCGGCGAGGGAATCGGCTACGAGCAGTACTTC
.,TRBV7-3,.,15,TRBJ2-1,CASSLTRASNNEQFF,TGTGCCAGCAGCTTAACTCGGGCTAGCAACAATGAGCAGTTCTTC
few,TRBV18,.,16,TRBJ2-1,CASSTNARSAYNEQFF,TGTGCCAGCTCCACAAATGCTAGAAGTGCCTACAATGAGCAGTTCTTC
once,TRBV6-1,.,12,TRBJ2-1,CASRDAGDEQFF,TGTGCCAGCAGGGATGCGGGTGATGAGCAGTTCTTC
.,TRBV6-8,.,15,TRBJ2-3,CASSYSSSSADTQYF,TGTGCCAGCAGTTACTCGTCTAGTAGCGCAGATACGCAGTATTTT
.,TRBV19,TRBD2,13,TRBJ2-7,CASSTSGSFEQYF,TGTGCCAGTAGTACCAGCGGGAGTTTCGAGCAGTACTTC
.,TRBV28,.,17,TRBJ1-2,CASSFGSLGPLNYGYTF,TGTGCCAGCAGTTTTGGGTCACTGGGGCCGCTAAACTATGGCTACACCTTC
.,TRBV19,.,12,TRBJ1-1,CASSIGSVEAFF,TGTGCCAGTAGTATAGGGAGTGTTGAAGCTTTCTTT
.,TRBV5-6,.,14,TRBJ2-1,CASSLGRKPSEQFF,TGTGCCAGCAGCTTAGGGAGGAAGCCGAGTGAGCAGTTCTTC
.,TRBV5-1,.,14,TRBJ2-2,CASSLGQSTGELFF,TGCGCCAGCAGCTTGGGACAGAGCACCGGGGAGCTGTTTTTT
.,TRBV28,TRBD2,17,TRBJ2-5,CASSYGWSSGTKETQYF,TGTGCCAGCAGCTATGGGTGGTCTAGCGGGACCAAAGAGACCCAGTACTTC
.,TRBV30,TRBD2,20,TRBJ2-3,CAWTKRGGSGRAWGTDTQYF,TGTGCCTGGACCAAACGGGGAGGTAGCGGGAGGGCCTGGGGCACAGATACGCAGTATTTT
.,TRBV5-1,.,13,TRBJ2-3,CASTGSGSDTQYF,TGCGCCAGCACCGGAAGCGGGTCAGATACGCAGTATTTT
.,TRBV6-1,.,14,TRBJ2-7,CASILGGSSYEQYF,.
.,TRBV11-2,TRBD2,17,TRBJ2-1,CASSLDRLAGGSNEQFF,TGTGCCAGCAGCTTAGACCGACTAGCGGGAGGCTCAAATGAGCAGTTCTTC
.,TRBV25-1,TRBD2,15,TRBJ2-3,CASSDGTSGGDTQYF,TGTGCCAGCAGTGATGGGACTAGCGGCGGGGATACGCAGTATTTT
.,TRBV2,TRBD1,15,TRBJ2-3,CASSLRQGYTDTQYF,TGTGCCAGCAGCCTGAGACAGGGATACACAGATACGCAGTATTTT
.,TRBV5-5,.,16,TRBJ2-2,CASSLAGSGNTGELFF,TGTGCCAGCAGCTTGGCGGGCAGCGGAAACACCGGGGAGCTGTTTTTT
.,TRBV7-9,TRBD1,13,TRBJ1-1,CAGTRDRGTEAFF,TGTGCCGGGACCAGGGACAGGGGCACTGAAGCTTTCTTT
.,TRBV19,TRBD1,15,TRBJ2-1,CASSILGQGANEQFF,TGTGCCAGTAGTATACTAGGTCAGGGGGCCAATGAGCAGTTCTTC
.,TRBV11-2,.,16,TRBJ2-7,CASSLTPGSLSYEQYF,TGTGCCAGCAGCTTAACACCCGGGTCGCTCTCCTACGAGCAGTACTTC
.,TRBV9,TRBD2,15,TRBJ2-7,CASSVSGGSGYEQYF,TGTGCCAGCAGCGTGAGCGGGGGAAGTGGGTACGAGCAGTACTTC